This record covers a single T cell receptor beta chain. The sample is drawn from a study of PD-1 blockade in classical Hodgkin lymphoma. Relapse after autologous stem cell transplantation occurred in every patient, and brentuximab vedotin exposure varied. Best responses fell into complete response, partial response or progressive disease. Germline-derived CDR1 and CDR2 are SNHLY and FYNNEI. The V gene lost 4 bases and the J gene lost 1 base, with 14 bases spanning the gap. The CDR3 spans 17 residues. Measured with immunoSEQ multiplex PCR; TCRdb has only the in-frame clones, and not every one. The sample records about 36,000 clones, around 63% being singletons.

The chain recombines TRBV2 with TRBJ2-6; D remains unclear. Sample: peripheral blood mononuclear cells (PBMCs), taken before the second cycle of nivolumab. This sequence originates from a human donor with classical Hodgkin lymphoma. The CDR3 region has the DNA TGTGCCAGCAGTGCCCTCGTTGTCGGGTCTGGGGCCAACGTCCTGACTTTC. As protein: CASSALVVGSGANVLTF.